The present T cell receptor beta chain was sequenced within a study of regulatory T cells in long-lasting Graves disease. Building the TCR beta libraries relied on iRepertoire HTBI primers, and CDR3 regions underwent Arm-PCR. TCRdb redid the calling of the multiplex PCR reads with MiXCR, one entry per CDR3 protein. The sample shows about 620,000 distinct CDR3 sequences, 15% to 20% of them seen only once. The sample's time point: newly diagnosed GD, antithyroid drugs for less than 3 months. The TCR library used RNA extracted from PBMCs. To note about this clonotype: At one of its ends the junction is not consistent with the germline gene, which may arise from a read error.

Germline loops: CDR1 SGHDN, CDR2 FVKESK. There are 16 residues in the CDR3. This sample also appeared in a second study, on T cells in Graves' hyperthyroidism and ophthalmopathy. That source reports: Newly diagnosed hyperthyroidism patients aged 18 to 65 years had disease lasting under 2 months. The HTBI primer set served for first-round RT-PCR of the TCR CDR3. Ophthalmopathy was told apart from stable hyperthyroidism by a 13 V-J model. A median around 6 months before onset, the model predicted ophthalmopathy.

The rearrangement links TRBV14 to TRBJ2-5; D uncertain. This receptor was taken from a woman in her 30s with Graves disease. Here the sequenced sample was peripheral blood mononuclear cells (PBMCs), taken at new diagnosis, from a patient treated with antithyroid drugs. CDR3 nucleotide sequence: TGTGCCAGCGGCCACTGTGGGGTCAAGACATCAGAGACCCAGTACTTC. Translation gives CASGHCGVKTSETQYF. The full variable domain, completed using reference TRBV14 and TRBJ2-5, is EAGVTQFPSHSVIEKGQTVTLRCDPISGHDNLYWYRRVMGKEIKFLLHFVKESKQDESGMPNNRFLAERTGGTYSTLKVQPAELEDSGVYFCASGHCGVKTSETQYFGPGTRLLVL.